A selection of T cell receptor beta chains follows, all from one sample in a study of T cells in Graves' hyperthyroidism and ophthalmopathy. TCRdb ran MiXCR on the multiplex PCR reads and lists one entry per CDR3 protein. The data show 350,000 or so distinct CDR3 sequences, 15% to 20% seen once. Sequencing was carried out using blood. The receptors shown here come from a woman aged 45-60 years with Graves' hyperthyroidism. CDR3s include the opening cysteine and the closing phenylalanine or tryptophan. D genes are given only for firm matches. Part of the rows lack a size; the others show once, few, many or a class for expanded clones.

V gene: TRBV3-1; J gene: TRBJ2-3; D gene: NA; CDR3 length: 12; clone size: many; CDR3 DNA: TGTGCCAGCAGCCAAAGGCGGGATACGCAGTATTTT; CDR3 protein: CASSQRRDTQYF
V gene: TRBV6-5; J gene: TRBJ2-7; D gene: TRBD1; CDR3 length: 16; clone size: many; CDR3 DNA: TGTGCCAGCAGTTACGCACCGGGACAGGGGGCCTACGAGCAGTACTTC; CDR3 protein: CASSYAPGQGAYEQYF
V gene: TRBV19; J gene: TRBJ1-1; D gene: NA; CDR3 length: 14; clone size: NA; CDR3 DNA: TGTGCCAGTAGTAGAAGGCAGGGGAACACTGAAGCTTTCTTT; CDR3 protein: CASSRRQGNTEAFF
V gene: TRBV27; J gene: TRBJ2-3; D gene: NA; CDR3 length: 15; clone size: many; CDR3 DNA: TGTGCCAGCAGTTCCCGGTTCGGGGGCACAGATACGCAGTATTTT; CDR3 protein: CASSSRFGGTDTQYF
V gene: TRBV3-1; J gene: TRBJ1-5; D gene: TRBD1; CDR3 length: 16; clone size: many; CDR3 DNA: TGTGCCAGCAGCCAAGGCGGGACAGGGGGAGGACAGCCCCAGCATTTT; CDR3 protein: CASSQGGTGGGQPQHF
V gene: TRBV10-3; J gene: TRBJ2-5; D gene: NA; CDR3 length: 12; clone size: once; CDR3 DNA: TGTGCCATCAGTGAGTCGCAAGAGACCCAGTACTTC; CDR3 protein: CAISESQETQYF
V gene: TRBV9; J gene: TRBJ2-7; D gene: TRBD1; CDR3 length: 14; clone size: many; CDR3 DNA: TGTGCCAGCAGTGAGAAGGGACAGGGCTACGAGCAGTACTTC; CDR3 protein: CASSEKGQGYEQYF
V gene: TRBV29-1; J gene: TRBJ2-7; D gene: NA; CDR3 length: 14; clone size: many; CDR3 DNA: TGCAGCGTTGAAGGTCCCGACGGCACCTACGAGCAGTACTTC; CDR3 protein: CSVEGPDGTYEQYF
V gene: TRBV3-1; J gene: TRBJ2-7; D gene: TRBD2; CDR3 length: 16; clone size: few; CDR3 DNA: TGTGCCAGCAGCTCGGGGAGCGGGACCAACAACTACGAGCAGTACTTC; CDR3 protein: CASSSGSGTNNYEQYF
V gene: TRBV9; J gene: TRBJ2-1; D gene: TRBD1; CDR3 length: 15; clone size: NA; CDR3 DNA: TGTGCCAGCAGCGTAGTGCAGGGGGCCTACAATGAGCAGTTCTTC; CDR3 protein: CASSVVQGAYNEQFF
V gene: TRBV28; J gene: TRBJ1-2; D gene: TRBD1; CDR3 length: 15; clone size: few; CDR3 DNA: TGTGCCAGCAGTTTAGCAGGGGGCGCAGACTATGGCTACACCTTC; CDR3 protein: CASSLAGGADYGYTF
V gene: TRBV7-9; J gene: TRBJ2-1; D gene: TRBD2; CDR3 length: 18; clone size: many; CDR3 DNA: TGTGCCAGCAGCTTTCTACGAGGACTAGCGGGTAACTACAATGAGCAGTTCTTC; CDR3 protein: CASSFLRGLAGNYNEQFF
V gene: TRBV5-1; J gene: TRBJ1-2; D gene: NA; CDR3 length: 15; clone size: many; CDR3 DNA: TGCGCCAGCAGCTTGACGATCGGGCCAACCTATGGCTACACCTTC; CDR3 protein: CASSLTIGPTYGYTF